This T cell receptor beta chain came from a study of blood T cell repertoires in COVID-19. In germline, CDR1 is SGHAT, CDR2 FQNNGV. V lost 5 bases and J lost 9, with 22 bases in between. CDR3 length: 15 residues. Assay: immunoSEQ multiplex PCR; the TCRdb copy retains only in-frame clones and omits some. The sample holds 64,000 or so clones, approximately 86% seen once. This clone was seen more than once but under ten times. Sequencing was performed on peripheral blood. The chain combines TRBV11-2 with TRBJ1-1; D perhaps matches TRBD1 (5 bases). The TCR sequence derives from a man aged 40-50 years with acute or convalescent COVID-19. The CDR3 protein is CASSVASGGSRKAFF. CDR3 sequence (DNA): TGTGCCAGCAGCGTAGCCTCCGGGGGTAGTCGAAAAGCTTTCTTT.